This T cell receptor (beta chain) was profiled in a study of T-cell memory formation after mild COVID-19. TCRdb reprocessed the 5' RACE reads via MiXCR and lists one record per CDR3 protein. The sample shows fewer than 600,000 distinct CDR3 sequences, less than 25% of them seen only once. This clonotype has a handful of counts. The antigen remains undetermined. Study-wide points: Confirmation was lacking for SARS-CoV-2 specificity of second-wave clones that peaked on day 37.

Trimming removed 3 bases at V and 2 bases at J, with 13 bases between. The CDR3 has 15 amino acids. Germline V gene sequence: CDR1 SEHNR, CDR2 FQNEAQ (reference sequence). Material for sequencing was PBMCs or a T cell subset sorted from them (not recorded which). The V call is TRBV7-9, the J call TRBJ2-5; either TRBD1 or TRBD2 may supply D (5 bases each). This clonotype was obtained from an adult woman who had mild COVID-19 (a few samples of this study predate the infection). Cell type and time point are not known. Here the CDR3 DNA reads TGTGCCAGCAGCTTTCGGGGCACAGGTCAAGAGACCCAGTACTTC. Residues: CASSFRGTGQETQYF.